These 26 T cell receptor beta chains originate from one sample sequenced in a study of blood T cell repertoires in COVID-19. Measured with immunoSEQ multiplex PCR; TCRdb has only the in-frame clones, and not every one. The data contain about 270,000 clones, 88% of them singletons. Input material: peripheral blood. Source of these receptors: a man in his 60s who had recovered from COVID-19.

DNA of the CDR3: TGTGCCAGCAGTATTCCGGGACAATTAGCAACTAATGAAAAACTGTTTTTT. It encodes CASSIPGQLATNEKLFF. The chain has TRBV28 and TRBJ1-4, with a tentative D call TRBD1 (6 bases). Germline V lookup: CDR1 MDHEN, CDR2 SYDVKM. V was clipped by 5 bases and J by 0 bases, with 16 bases between them. This CDR3 is 17 amino acids long.

The gene calls are TRBV9 and TRBJ2-3, with a tentative D call TRBD1 (5 bases). CDR3 length: 14 residues. The V and J ends lost 4 bases and 5 bases respectively, with 14 bases between them. Germline values: CDR1 SGDLS, CDR2 YYNGEE. In nucleotides, the CDR3 is TGTGCCAGCAGCTCAGGGTCAGTGGTAGATACGCAGTATTTT. It codes for CASSSGSVVDTQYF.

This chain joins TRBV29-1 and TRBJ2-7; a weak D match, TRBD1 (7 bases). The CDR3 totals 14 residues. The germline gives CDR1 SQVTM, CDR2 ANQGSEA. Trimming took 3 bases from V and 3 from J, leaving 15 bases between them. The CDR3 DNA reads as TGCAGCGTTGAGGGCGGGGACAGCAACTACGAGCAGTACTTC. The encoded protein is CSVEGGDSNYEQYF.

The J gene is TRBJ1-4, the V gene TRBV6-4; weak D call: TRBD1 (5 bases). The CDR3 contains 15 residues. Trimming took off 8 bases at V and 5 bases at J, with 18 bases between the two ends. CDR1 and CDR2 from the germline V gene are MRHNA and SNTAGT. Here the CDR3 reads CASSTGRGMNEKLFF. The CDR3 nucleotides are TGTGCCAGCTCCACCGGAAGGGGAATGAATGAAAAACTGTTTTTT.

The chain carries TRBV7-6 and TRBJ2-1; 7 positions match TRBD1. The V gene's germline CDR1 is SGHVS and CDR2 FNYEAQ. The J segment lost 2 bases and the V segment lost 5 bases, leaving 6 bases of the junction unmatched. The CDR3 has 15 amino acids. The CDR3: CASSPRQGPYNEQFF. The CDR3 nucleotides are TGTGCCAGCAGCCCCCGACAGGGTCCCTACAATGAGCAGTTCTTC. Drawing the rest from reference TRBV7-6 and TRBJ2-1, the complete variable domain is GAGVSQSPRYKVTKRGQDVALRCDPISGHVSLYWYRQALGQGPEFLTYFNYEAQQDKSGLPNDRFSAERPEGSISTLTIQRTEQRDSAMYRCASSPRQGPYNEQFFGPGTRLTVL.

J is TRBJ2-7 and V is TRBV3-1 (or the pseudogene TRBV3-2), with D tentatively TRBD2 (6 bases). Germline CDR1 reads LGHDT; CDR2 reads YNNKEL (reference sequence). CDR3 size: 22 residues. The V gene lost 0 bases and the J gene lost 0 bases, with 30 bases spanning the gap. CDR3 sequence: CASSQEIRSGRSFAGGSYEQYF. The CDR3 coding sequence is TGTGCCAGCAGCCAAGAAATAAGGTCTGGCCGTTCATTTGCCGGGGGCTCCTACGAGCAGTACTTC.

V is TRBV10-3 and J is TRBJ2-5; D possibly corresponds to TRBD2 (7 bases). V shed 4 bases and J shed 4 bases, with 16 bases lying between them. This CDR3 is 15 amino acids long. CDR1 is ENHRY and CDR2 is SYGVKD in the germline V gene. The CDR3 protein is CAISVGGGQTETQYF. CDR3 sequence (DNA): TGTGCCATCAGTGTTGGGGGGGGGCAGACAGAGACCCAGTACTTC.

The chain's CDR3 is CASSPLAVWANTEAFF. In DNA, the CDR3 is TGTGCCAGCTCACCACTAGCGGTCTGGGCCAACACTGAAGCTTTCTTT. V usage is TRBV18 and J usage is TRBJ1-1; no reliable D call. Per the germline V gene, CDR1 is KGHSH and CDR2 is LQKENI. V was clipped by 1 base and J by 2 bases, with 14 bases between them. CDR3 size: 16 residues. Full variable domain (missing parts from reference TRBV18 and TRBJ1-1): NAGVMQNPRHLVRRRGQEARLRCSPMKGHSHVYWYRQLPEEGLKFMVYLQKENIIDESGMPKERFSAEFPKEGPSILRIQQVVRGDSAAYFCASSPLAVWANTEAFFGQGTRLTVV.

This chain uses TRBV9 with TRBJ2-5; 12 nucleotides line up with TRBD1. From germline, CDR1 is SGDLS and CDR2 YYNGEE. The CDR3 spans 16 residues. Unmatched junction bases numbered 6, after V lost 4 bases and J lost 2 bases. Written as DNA, the CDR3 is TGTGCCAGCAGCACCGGGGACAGGGGGCCGCAAGAGACCCAGTACTTC. Its translation is CASSTGDRGPQETQYF.

This clone was found once. Written as DNA, the CDR3 is TGTGCCAGTAGTTACAGGGGATTCTCCTACGAGCAGTACTTC. Translated, it gives CASSYRGFSYEQYF. This chain joins TRBV19 and TRBJ2-7; 7 bases line up with TRBD1. Germline CDR1 reads LNHDA; CDR2 reads SQIVND (reference sequence). The ends lost 5 bases at V and 0 bases at J; junction bases unmatched: 4. The CDR3 has 14 amino acids.

This clone has a single count. Different DNA sequences within this sample yield the same CDR3. The rearrangement joins TRBV7-3 to TRBJ1-4; 8 bases are shared with TRBD1. Looked up from germline, CDR1 is SGHTA and CDR2 is FQGTGA. This CDR3 has 15 residues. After removal of 0 bases from V and 8 bases from J, the junction contained 5 bases not matched to a gene. In DNA, the CDR3 is TGTGCCAGCAGCTTAACCGGACAGGGAGGCGAAAAACTGTTTTTT. Its protein product is CASSLTGQGGEKLFF.

The gene calls are TRBV2 and TRBJ2-5; 9 bases align to TRBD2. V shed 4 bases, J shed 5 bases, and the junction held 11 bases outside the gene matches. Germline V gene data show CDR1 as SNHLY and CDR2 as FYNNEI. The CDR3 is 16 amino acids. This CDR3 is CASSGFSGSNVETQYF. DNA of the CDR3: TGTGCCAGCAGTGGGTTTAGCGGGAGCAACGTCGAGACCCAGTACTTC.

V usage is TRBV27 and J usage is TRBJ1-2; D is possibly TRBD1 (5 bases). The CDR3 sequence is 15 residues long. The V and J ends lost 3 bases and 2 bases respectively, with 13 bases between them. Germline values: CDR1 MNHEY, CDR2 SMNVEV (reference sequence). CDR3 amino acids: CASSFSFSGNYGYTF. DNA of the CDR3: TGTGCCAGCAGTTTCTCATTTTCAGGGAACTATGGCTACACCTTC.

V is TRBV5-1 and J is TRBJ1-2; possible D gene TRBD1, 5 bases. From germline, CDR1 is SGHRS and CDR2 YFSETQ. Between the trimmed V and J ends, which lost 1 base and 3 bases, there was a span of 13 bases. The CDR3 sequence is 15 residues long. The CDR3 here is CASSLSSGEDYGYTF. In DNA, the CDR3 is TGCGCCAGCAGCTTGTCCTCGGGGGAGGACTATGGCTACACCTTC.

The J gene is TRBJ1-2, the V gene TRBV3-1 (or the pseudogene TRBV3-2); D gene uncertain. The length of the CDR3 is 13 residues. The germline V gene encodes CDR1 LGHDT and CDR2 YNNKEL (reference sequence). Trimming took off 2 bases at V and 2 bases at J, with 6 bases between the two ends. The CDR3 coding sequence is TGTGCCAGCAGCCAACACGCGAACTATGGCTACACCTTC. Translating it yields CASSQHANYGYTF.

The chain joins TRBV6-5 to TRBJ1-1; D gene ambiguous. CDR1 and CDR2 (germline): MNHEY, SVGAGI. This CDR3 has 12 residues. With 6 bases removed from V and 4 bases from J, the gap between germline ends came to 9 bases. CDR3 in DNA: TGTGCCAGCAGCGGCCGGGTCACTGAAGCTTTCTTT. It translates to CASSGRVTEAFF.

V usage is TRBV6-6 and J usage is TRBJ2-7, with TRBD1 identical over 10 bases. The CDR3 totals 15 residues. The V gene end was trimmed by 6 bases and the J gene end by 5 bases; junction bases not matched to a gene: 10. Per the germline V gene, CDR1 is MNHNY and CDR2 is SVGAGI (reference sequence). This chain's CDR3 is CASSHADRGINEQYF. DNA for the CDR3: TGTGCCAGCAGCCACGCGGACAGGGGGATCAACGAGCAGTACTTC.

This clone was observed once. The chain couples TRBV7-2 to TRBJ2-5; D might be TRBD1 (6 bases). CDR3 size: 12 residues. V was pared by 3 bases and J by 7 bases, with 9 bases between. Germline CDR1 reads SGHTA; CDR2 reads FQGNSA. The CDR3 DNA follows: TGTGCCAGCAGCTTTATGGGGGCGACCCAGTACTTC. Protein product: CASSFMGATQYF.

The chain joins TRBV7-9 to TRBJ2-6; 10 nucleotides line up with TRBD1. Germline CDR1 is SEHNR and CDR2 is FQNEAQ (reference sequence). Trimming took 1 base from V and 1 from J; bases not matched to a gene: 4. CDR3 length equals 18 residues. CDR3 in DNA: TGTGCCAGCAGCTTAGGCGGACAGGGGGTATCTGGGGCCAACGTCCTGACTTTC. Amino acid sequence: CASSLGGQGVSGANVLTF.

This chain links TRBV6-5 with TRBJ2-4; the D gene is possibly TRBD1 (7 bases). V lost 11 bases and J lost 6, with 14 bases in between. The CDR3 runs 12 residues. Germline values: CDR1 MNHEY, CDR2 SVGAGI. CDR3 residues: CASQGGVNIQYF. In nucleotides, the CDR3 is TGTGCCTCCCAGGGGGGCGTAAACATTCAGTACTTC.

This chain links TRBV5-6 with TRBJ2-4; 8 nucleotides match TRBD2. This CDR3 is 13 amino acids long. CDR1 SGHDT and CDR2 YYEEEE come from the germline V gene. V gave up 3 bases and J gave up 9 bases; unmatched junction bases: 5. DNA for the CDR3: TGTGCCAGCAGCTCGGGAGGGGACGGCATTCAGTACTTC. It encodes CASSSGGDGIQYF.

The V and J genes are TRBV28 and TRBJ2-7; D is unresolved. Germline lookup yields CDR1 MDHEN and CDR2 SYDVKM. Trimming took off 4 bases at V and 1 base at J, with 8 bases between the two ends. This CDR3 has 13 amino acids. CDR3 coding DNA: TGTGCCAGCAGTTCCCTCGGGTCCTACGAGCAGTACTTC. This translates into CASSSLGSYEQYF.

The gene calls are TRBV6-5 and TRBJ2-7, with 8 bases matching TRBD1. Germline CDR1 MNHEY, CDR2 SVGAGI. The CDR3 consists of 15 residues. V shed 6 bases and J 2 bases; nucleotides not matched to a gene: 9. The CDR3 coding sequence is TGTGCCAGCAGAGAGTCCGGGACAGGTCCCTACGAGCAGTACTTC. It encodes CASRESGTGPYEQYF.

This clone was observed a handful of times. Here the CDR3 reads CASSEGAGAAYEQYF. DNA for the CDR3: TGTGCCAGCAGCGAGGGGGCGGGCGCTGCCTACGAGCAGTACTTC. This rearrangement joins TRBV9 to TRBJ2-7; TRBD1 matches 7 bases. Germline assignment: CDR1 SGDLS and CDR2 YYNGEE. V shed 3 bases and J 2 bases; nucleotides not matched to a gene: 8. This CDR3 region has 15 residues.

This chain links TRBV4-1 with TRBJ2-1; 11 nucleotides match TRBD2. There are 17 residues in the CDR3. From germline, CDR1 is MGHRA and CDR2 YSYEKL. After removal of 0 bases from V and 8 bases from J, the junction contained 9 bases not matched to a gene. The DNA of the CDR3 is TGCGCCAGCAGCCAAGATCTTTTAGCGGGGGGGTGGTATGAGCAGTTCTTC. This codes for CASSQDLLAGGWYEQFF.

This chain joins TRBV9 and TRBJ1-2; 7 bases fit TRBD1. V was pared by 3 bases and J by 6 bases, with 8 bases of the junction left unmatched. This CDR3 is 14 amino acids long. Germline V gives CDR1 SGDLS, CDR2 YYNGEE. The CDR3 protein is CASSGAGGQDGYTF. The DNA of the CDR3 is TGTGCCAGCAGCGGCGCAGGGGGTCAGGATGGCTACACCTTC.